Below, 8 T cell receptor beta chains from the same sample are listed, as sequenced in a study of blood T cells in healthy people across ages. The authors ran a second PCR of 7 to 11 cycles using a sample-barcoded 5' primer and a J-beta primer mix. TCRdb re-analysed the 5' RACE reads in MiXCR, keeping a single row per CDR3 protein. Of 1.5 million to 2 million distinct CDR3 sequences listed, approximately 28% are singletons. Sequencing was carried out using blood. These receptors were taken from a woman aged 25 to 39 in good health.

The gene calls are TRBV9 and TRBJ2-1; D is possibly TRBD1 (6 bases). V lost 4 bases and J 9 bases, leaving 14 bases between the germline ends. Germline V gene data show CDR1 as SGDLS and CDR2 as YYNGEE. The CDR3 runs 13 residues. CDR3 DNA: TGTGCCAGCAGCCTGGGACAATTGGGTGAGCAGTTCTTC. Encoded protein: CASSLGQLGEQFF.

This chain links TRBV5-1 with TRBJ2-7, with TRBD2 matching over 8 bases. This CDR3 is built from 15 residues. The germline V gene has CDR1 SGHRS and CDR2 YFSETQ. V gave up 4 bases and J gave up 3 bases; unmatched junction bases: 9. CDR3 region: CASSGGSGAYYEQYF. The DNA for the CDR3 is TGCGCCAGCAGCGGGGGTAGCGGGGCCTACTACGAGCAGTACTTC.

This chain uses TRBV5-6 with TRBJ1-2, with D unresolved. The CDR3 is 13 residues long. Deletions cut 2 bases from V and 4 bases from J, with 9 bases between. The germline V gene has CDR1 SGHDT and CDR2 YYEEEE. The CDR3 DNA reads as TGTGCCAGCAGCTTTATAGATGGCTATGGCTACACCTTC. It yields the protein CASSFIDGYGYTF.

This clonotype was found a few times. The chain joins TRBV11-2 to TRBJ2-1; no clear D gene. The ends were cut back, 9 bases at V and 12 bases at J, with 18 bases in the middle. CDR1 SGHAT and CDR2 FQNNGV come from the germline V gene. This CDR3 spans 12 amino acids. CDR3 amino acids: CASSPKAERQFF. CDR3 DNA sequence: TGTGCCAGTAGCCCCAAGGCCGAGCGGCAGTTCTTC.

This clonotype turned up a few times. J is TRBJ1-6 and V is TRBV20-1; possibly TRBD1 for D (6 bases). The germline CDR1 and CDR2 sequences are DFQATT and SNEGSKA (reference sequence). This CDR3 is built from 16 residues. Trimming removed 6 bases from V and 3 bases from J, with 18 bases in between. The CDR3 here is CSAQRRGGLYNSPLHF. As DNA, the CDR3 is TGCAGTGCCCAACGTAGGGGGGGCCTCTATAATTCACCCCTCCACTTT.

As DNA, the CDR3 is TGTGCCAGCTCACCAGGGTTACAGGGGGCCGACGAGCGGTACTTC. Its translation: CASSPGLQGADERYF. V usage is TRBV18 and J usage is TRBJ2-5; 9 bases match TRBD1. CDR1 and CDR2 from the germline V gene are KGHSH and LQKENI. The V gene end was trimmed by 2 bases and the J gene end by 13 bases; junction bases not matched to a gene: 14. This CDR3 spans 15 amino acids.

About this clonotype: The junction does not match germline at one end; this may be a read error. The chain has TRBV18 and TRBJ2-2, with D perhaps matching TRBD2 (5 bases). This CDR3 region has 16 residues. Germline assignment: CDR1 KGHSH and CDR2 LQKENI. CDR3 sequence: CASSPLEGYNTGELFF. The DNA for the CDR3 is TGTGCCAGCTCACCACTTGAGGGTTACAACACCGGGGAGTTGTTTTTT. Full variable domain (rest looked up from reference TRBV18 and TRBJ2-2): NAGVMQNPRHLVRRRGQEARLRCSPMKGHSHVYWYRQLPEEGLKFMVYLQKENIIDESGMPKERFSAEFPKEGPSILRIQQVVRGDSAAYFCASSPLEGYNTGELFFGEGSRLTVL.

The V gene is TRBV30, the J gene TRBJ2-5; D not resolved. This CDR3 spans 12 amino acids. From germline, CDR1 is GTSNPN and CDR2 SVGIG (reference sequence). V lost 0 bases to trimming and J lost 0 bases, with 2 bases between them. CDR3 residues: CAWSVYQETQYF. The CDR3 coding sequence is TGTGCCTGGAGTGTGTACCAAGAGACCCAGTACTTC.